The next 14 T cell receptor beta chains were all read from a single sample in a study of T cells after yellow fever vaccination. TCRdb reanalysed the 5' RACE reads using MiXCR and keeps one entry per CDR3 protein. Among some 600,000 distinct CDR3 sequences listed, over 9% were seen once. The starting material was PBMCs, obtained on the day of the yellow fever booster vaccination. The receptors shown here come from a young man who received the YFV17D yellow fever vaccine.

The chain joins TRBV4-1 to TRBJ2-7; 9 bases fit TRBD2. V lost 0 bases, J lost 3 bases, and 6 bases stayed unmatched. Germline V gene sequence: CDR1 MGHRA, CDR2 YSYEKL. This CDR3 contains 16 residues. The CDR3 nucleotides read TGCGCCAGCAGCCAAGATGACGCGACTAGCGGCTACGAGCAGTACTTC. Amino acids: CASSQDDATSGYEQYF.

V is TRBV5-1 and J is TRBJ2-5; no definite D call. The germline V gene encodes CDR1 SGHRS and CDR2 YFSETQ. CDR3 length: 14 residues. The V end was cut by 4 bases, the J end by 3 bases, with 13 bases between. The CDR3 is CASSPGPVEETQYF. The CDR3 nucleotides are TGCGCCAGCAGCCCCGGACCGGTGGAAGAGACCCAGTACTTC.

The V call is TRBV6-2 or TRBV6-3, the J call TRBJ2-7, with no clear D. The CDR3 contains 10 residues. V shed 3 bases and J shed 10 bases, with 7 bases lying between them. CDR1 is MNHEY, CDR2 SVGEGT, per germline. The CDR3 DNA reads TGTGCCAGCAGTTATGACCGCCAGTACTTC. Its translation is CASSYDRQYF.

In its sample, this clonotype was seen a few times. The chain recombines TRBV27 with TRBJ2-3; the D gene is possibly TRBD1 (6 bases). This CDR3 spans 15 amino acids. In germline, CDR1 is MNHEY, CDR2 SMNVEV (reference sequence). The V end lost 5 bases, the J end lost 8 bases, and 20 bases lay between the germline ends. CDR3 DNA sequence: TGTGCCAGCAGTGAATGGGGTCTAGCAGGGGTTACGCAGTATTTT. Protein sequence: CASSEWGLAGVTQYF.

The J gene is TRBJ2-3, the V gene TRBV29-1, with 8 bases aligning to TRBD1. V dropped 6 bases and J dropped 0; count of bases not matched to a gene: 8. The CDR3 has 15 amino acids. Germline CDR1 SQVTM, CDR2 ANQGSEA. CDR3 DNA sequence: TGCAGCGTCCCTCCCCGGGACAGGAGCACAGATACGCAGTATTTT. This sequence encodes CSVPPRDRSTDTQYF.

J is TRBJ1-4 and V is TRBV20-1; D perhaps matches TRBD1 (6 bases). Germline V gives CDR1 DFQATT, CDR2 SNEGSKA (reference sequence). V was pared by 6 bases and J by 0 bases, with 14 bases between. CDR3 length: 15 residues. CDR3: CSAGQGTSTNEKLFF. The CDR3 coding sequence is TGCAGTGCCGGGCAGGGGACCTCAACTAATGAAAAACTGTTTTTT.

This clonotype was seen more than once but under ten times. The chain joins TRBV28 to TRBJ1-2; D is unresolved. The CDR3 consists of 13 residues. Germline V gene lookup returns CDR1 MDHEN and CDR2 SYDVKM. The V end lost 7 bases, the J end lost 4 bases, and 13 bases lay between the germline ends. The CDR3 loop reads CASTLAGFYGYTF. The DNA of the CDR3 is TGTGCCAGCACTTTGGCGGGGTTCTATGGCTACACCTTC.

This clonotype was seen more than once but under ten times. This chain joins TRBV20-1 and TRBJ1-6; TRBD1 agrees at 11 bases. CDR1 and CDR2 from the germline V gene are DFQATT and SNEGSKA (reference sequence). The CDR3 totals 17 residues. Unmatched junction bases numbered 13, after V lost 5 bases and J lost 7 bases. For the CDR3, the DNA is TGCAGTGCTCCCGGACAGGGGGCGCAGCGCGGGAATTCACCCCTCCACTTT. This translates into CSAPGQGAQRGNSPLHF.

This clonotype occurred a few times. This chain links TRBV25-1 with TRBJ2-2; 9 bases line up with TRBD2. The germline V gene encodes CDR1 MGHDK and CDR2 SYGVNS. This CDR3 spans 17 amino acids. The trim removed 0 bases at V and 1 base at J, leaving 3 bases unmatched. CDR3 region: CASSEYSGSLNTGELFF. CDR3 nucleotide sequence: TGTGCCAGCAGTGAATATAGCGGGAGCCTGAACACCGGGGAGCTGTTTTTT. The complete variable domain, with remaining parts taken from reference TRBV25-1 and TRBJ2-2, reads EADIYQTPRYLVIGTGKKITLECSQTMGHDKMYWYQQDPGMELHLIHYSYGVNSTEKGDLSSESTVSRIRTEHFPLTLESARPSHTSQYLCASSEYSGSLNTGELFFGEGSRLTVL.

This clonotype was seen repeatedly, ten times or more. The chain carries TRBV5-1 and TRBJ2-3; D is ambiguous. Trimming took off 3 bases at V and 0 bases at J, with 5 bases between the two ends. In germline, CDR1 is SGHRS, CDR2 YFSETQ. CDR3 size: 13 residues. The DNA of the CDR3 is TGCGCCAGCAGCTCGCAAAGCACAGATACGCAGTATTTT. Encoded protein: CASSSQSTDTQYF.

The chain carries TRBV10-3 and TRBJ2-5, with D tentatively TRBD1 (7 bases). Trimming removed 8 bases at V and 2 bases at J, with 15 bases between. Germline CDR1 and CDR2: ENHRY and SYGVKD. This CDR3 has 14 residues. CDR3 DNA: TGTGCCATCCGCGGGACAGCGATTCAAGAGACCCAGTACTTC. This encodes CAIRGTAIQETQYF.

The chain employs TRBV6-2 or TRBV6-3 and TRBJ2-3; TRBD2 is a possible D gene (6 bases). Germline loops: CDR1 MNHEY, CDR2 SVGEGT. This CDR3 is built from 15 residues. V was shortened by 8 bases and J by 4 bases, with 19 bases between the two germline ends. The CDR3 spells CASRLGGKGADTQYF. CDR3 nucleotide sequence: TGTGCCAGCCGGCTCGGCGGGAAAGGGGCAGATACGCAGTATTTT.

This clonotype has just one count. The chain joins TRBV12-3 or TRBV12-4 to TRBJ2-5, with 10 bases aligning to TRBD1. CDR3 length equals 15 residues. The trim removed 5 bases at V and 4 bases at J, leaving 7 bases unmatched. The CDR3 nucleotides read TGTGCCAGCAGTGGGGGACAGGGGTTCTTAGAGACCCAGTACTTC. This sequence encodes CASSGGQGFLETQYF.

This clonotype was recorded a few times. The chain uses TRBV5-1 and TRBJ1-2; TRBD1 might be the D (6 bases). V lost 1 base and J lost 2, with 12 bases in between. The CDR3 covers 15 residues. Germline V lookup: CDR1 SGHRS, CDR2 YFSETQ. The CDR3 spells CASSLSTGKNYGYTF. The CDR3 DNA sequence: TGCGCCAGCAGCTTGAGTACAGGGAAGAACTATGGCTACACCTTC. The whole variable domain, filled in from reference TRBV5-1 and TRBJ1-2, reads KAGVTQTPRYLIKTRGQQVTLSCSPISGHRSVSWYQQTPGQGLQFLFEYFSETQRNKGNFPGRFSGRQFSNSRSEMNVSTLELGDSALYLCASSLSTGKNYGYTFGSGTRLTVV.